The 25 T cell receptor beta chains listed next were all sequenced from one sample in a study of T-cell memory formation after mild COVID-19. TCRdb re-analysed the 5' RACE reads in MiXCR, keeping a single row per CDR3 protein. In the table there are 450,000 to 650,000 distinct CDR3 sequences, about 20% of which are singletons. The sequencing input was PBMCs or a T cell subset sorted from them (not recorded which). These receptors came from an adult woman who had mild COVID-19 (a few samples of this study predate the infection). Cell type and time point are not known.

This clonotype turned up a few times. The chain uses TRBV6-5 and TRBJ1-1; D gene unclear. The CDR3 covers 14 residues. The germline V and J ends were trimmed by 6 bases and 6 bases, with 17 bases remaining between them. Germline V lookup: CDR1 MNHEY, CDR2 SVGAGI. Here the CDR3 reads CASRPPRGSAEAFF. For the CDR3, the DNA is TGTGCCAGCAGACCTCCTCGAGGGTCGGCTGAAGCTTTCTTT.

This clonotype has just a few counts. The chain links TRBV4-1 to TRBJ2-2, with 10 bases identical to TRBD1. Germline trimming cut 3 bases from V and 4 bases from J; bases unmatched to any gene: 5. The length of the CDR3 is 16 residues. Germline assignment: CDR1 MGHRA and CDR2 YSYEKL. The CDR3 loop reads CASSQWDRGGTGELFF. Here the CDR3 DNA reads TGCGCCAGCAGCCAGTGGGACAGGGGAGGCACCGGGGAGCTGTTTTTT.

The V gene is TRBV4-1, the J gene TRBJ2-5; 14 nucleotides agree with TRBD2. The V gene's germline CDR1 is MGHRA and CDR2 YSYEKL. The CDR3 extends over 17 amino acids. V was clipped by 3 bases and J by 6 bases; unmatched bases: 9. Here the CDR3 DNA reads TGCGCCAGCAGCCATCCCGGACTAGCGGGGGGTGTTAAGACCCAGTACTTC. This encodes CASSHPGLAGGVKTQYF.

The CDR3 spells CASSSGTGVDEQFF. The CDR3 DNA reads TGCGCCAGCAGCTCCGGGACAGGGGTGGATGAGCAGTTCTTC. The chain is built from TRBV4-1 and TRBJ2-1; 10 bases agree with TRBD1. Per germline, CDR1 MGHRA and CDR2 YSYEKL. J was trimmed by 8 bases and V by 5 bases; bases with no gene match: 6. The CDR3 covers 14 residues.

In its sample, this clonotype was seen a few times. The gene calls are TRBV7-9 and TRBJ2-2, with D perhaps TRBD1 or TRBD2 (5 bases each). The germline V gene encodes CDR1 SEHNR and CDR2 FQNEAQ (reference sequence). CDR3 length: 15 amino acids. V lost 6 bases and J 3 bases, leaving 14 bases between the germline ends. Here the CDR3 reads CASRERDPDTGELFF. The CDR3 region has the DNA TGTGCCAGCAGAGAGAGGGACCCAGACACCGGGGAGCTGTTTTTT.

This chain uses TRBV11-3 with TRBJ2-1; TRBD2 might be the D (5 bases). The germline V and J ends were trimmed by 2 bases and 10 bases, with 12 bases remaining between them. The V gene's germline CDR1 is SGHNT and CDR2 YENEEA. The CDR3 has 13 residues. CDR3 protein: CASSLYSGYEQFF. In nucleotides, the CDR3 is TGTGCCAGCAGCTTATATTCGGGGTACGAGCAGTTCTTC.

This clonotype showed up just a few times. V gene TRBV29-1 combines with J gene TRBJ2-7, with D possibly TRBD2 on 5 matching bases. Germline CDR1 SQVTM, CDR2 ANQGSEA. The germline V and J ends were trimmed by 7 bases and 1 base, with 8 bases remaining between them. CDR3 size: 11 residues. Here the CDR3 reads CSAGDSYEQYF. In DNA form, the CDR3 reads TGCAGCGCCGGGGATTCCTACGAGCAGTACTTC.

This clonotype was observed many times. This rearrangement joins TRBV7-9 to TRBJ2-5, with a possible D match to TRBD2 (6 bases). CDR1 and CDR2 from the germline V gene are SEHNR and FQNEAQ (reference sequence). The ends were cut back, 5 bases at V and 2 bases at J, with 15 bases in the middle. CDR3 length: 15 residues. The CDR3 loop is CASSPKTRLQETQYF. DNA of the CDR3: TGTGCCAGCAGCCCCAAGACTAGGCTACAAGAGACCCAGTACTTC. Based on the CDR3 plus reference TRBV7-9 and TRBJ2-5, the full variable domain is DTGVSQNPRHKITKRGQNVTFRCDPISEHNRLYWYRQTLGQGPEFLTYFQNEAQLEKSRLLSDRFSAERPKGSFSTLEIQRTEQGDSAMYLCASSPKTRLQETQYFGPGTRLLVL.

This clonotype was observed a few times. CDR3 protein: CASSPPKDGSYEQYF. Written as DNA, the CDR3 is TGTGCCAGCTCACCACCAAAAGACGGATCCTACGAGCAGTACTTC. V and J are TRBV18 and TRBJ2-7; D gene ambiguous. V was pared by 0 bases and J by 1 base, with 10 bases between. The germline V gene encodes CDR1 KGHSH and CDR2 LQKENI. CDR3 length: 15 residues.

This clonotype was seen only a few times. The rearrangement uses TRBV9 and TRBJ2-7, with TRBD1 matching over 8 bases. Germline V gene data show CDR1 as SGDLS and CDR2 as YYNGEE. The V gene end was trimmed by 3 bases and the J gene end by 4 bases; junction bases not matched to a gene: 9. The CDR3 has 15 amino acids. CDR3 sequence reads: CASSGGTGPGYEQYF. The CDR3 nucleotides are TGTGCCAGCAGCGGGGGGACAGGTCCTGGGTACGAGCAGTACTTC. Together with reference TRBV9 and TRBJ2-7, the CDR3 gives the full variable domain: DSGVTQTPKHLITATGQRVTLRCSPRSGDLSVYWYQQSLDQGLQFLIQYYNGEERAKGNILERFSAQQFPDLHSELNLSSLELGDSALYFCASSGGTGPGYEQYFGPGTRLTVT.

The chain couples TRBV20-1 to TRBJ2-1, with TRBD2 matching over 7 bases. Germline loops: CDR1 DFQATT, CDR2 SNEGSKA (reference sequence). This CDR3 contains 15 residues. The J segment lost 0 bases and the V segment lost 3 bases, leaving 5 bases of the junction unmatched. DNA of the CDR3: TGCAGTGCTAGTTTTGGCGGGAGCTCCTACAATGAGCAGTTCTTC. Amino acid sequence: CSASFGGSSYNEQFF.

This clonotype was counted a few times. The gene calls are TRBV20-1 and TRBJ2-2; D is perhaps TRBD1 or TRBD2 (5 bases each). The germline V gene encodes CDR1 DFQATT and CDR2 SNEGSKA (reference sequence). Trimming took 5 bases from V and 0 from J, leaving 13 bases between them. CDR3 size: 15 residues. The DNA for the CDR3 is TGCAGTGCTCGCCGAGGGGCGCCGAACACCGGGGAGCTGTTTTTT. Amino acids: CSARRGAPNTGELFF.

This clonotype has more than one count but fewer than ten. This chain's CDR3 is CATSISTDTQYF. CDR3 nucleotide sequence: TGTGCCACCAGTATAAGCACAGATACGCAGTATTTT. The rearrangement joins TRBV24-1 to TRBJ2-3; D remains ambiguous. CDR1 is KGHDR, CDR2 SFDVKD, per germline. CDR3 size: 12 residues. V lost 6 bases and J 0 bases, leaving 3 bases between the germline ends.

The chain couples TRBV2 to TRBJ2-1; 9 nucleotides line up with TRBD2. The CDR3 totals 15 residues. The V segment lost 9 bases and the J segment 7 bases; nucleotides outside the gene matches: 13. CDR1 and CDR2 (germline): SNHLY, FYNNEI. This CDR3 reads CARQASGAFTNEQFF. In DNA, the CDR3 is TGTGCCAGACAAGCTAGCGGGGCGTTTACAAATGAGCAGTTCTTC.

The chain is built from TRBV20-1 and TRBJ2-2; D remains unclear. The ends were cut back, 5 bases at V and 4 bases at J, with 14 bases in the middle. This CDR3 spans 14 amino acids. Germline-derived CDR1 and CDR2 are DFQATT and SNEGSKA (reference sequence). CDR3 nucleotides: TGCAGTGCTTCCACCACGCGAGGCACCGGGGAGCTGTTTTTT. It is translated as CSASTTRGTGELFF.

The sample holds many counts of this clonotype. This sequence joins TRBV4-2 and TRBJ2-7, with 9 positions matching TRBD2. The V gene end was trimmed by 0 bases and the J gene end by 2 bases; junction bases not matched to a gene: 5. Germline loops: CDR1 LGHNA, CDR2 YNFKEQ. The CDR3 is made up of 16 amino acids. The CDR3 region has the DNA TGTGCCAGCAGCCAAGAGGGGCTAGCGGGGACCTACGAGCAGTACTTC. The encoded protein is CASSQEGLAGTYEQYF.

The genes are TRBV9 and TRBJ2-2; a weak D match, TRBD1 (5 bases). The CDR3 extends over 15 amino acids. Trimming cost V 4 bases and J 0 bases, with 10 bases left between them. CDR1 and CDR2 from the germline V gene are SGDLS and YYNGEE. The CDR3 DNA is TGTGCCAGCAGCACCCGACAGTCGAACACCGGGGAGCTGTTTTTT. Translating it yields CASSTRQSNTGELFF.

This rearrangement joins TRBV10-3 to TRBJ1-2; TRBD1 matches 7 bases. The trim removed 4 bases at V and 3 bases at J, leaving 5 bases unmatched. The CDR3 covers 14 residues. Germline CDR1 and CDR2: ENHRY and SYGVKD. The CDR3 reads CAISGGDRYYGYTF. CDR3 bases: TGTGCCATCAGTGGGGGGGACAGATACTATGGCTACACCTTC.

This clonotype has more than one count but fewer than ten. The gene calls are TRBV19 and TRBJ2-7; perhaps TRBD2 as D (6 bases). Trimming took off 5 bases at V and 7 bases at J, with 15 bases between the two ends. CDR1 and CDR2 from the germline V gene are LNHDA and SQIVND (reference sequence). The CDR3 extends over 13 amino acids. The CDR3 is CASSPSPGGEQYF. CDR3 sequence (DNA): TGTGCCAGTAGTCCCAGCCCTGGAGGGGAGCAGTACTTC.

This clonotype was seen only once. The CDR3 protein is CATSAPTGTQYF. CDR3 nucleotides: TGTGCCACCAGTGCTCCGACGGGTACGCAGTATTTT. The chain uses TRBV24-1 and TRBJ2-3, with D uncertain. The CDR3 is made up of 12 amino acids. V was pared by 5 bases and J by 8 bases, with 10 bases between. Germline V lookup: CDR1 KGHDR, CDR2 SFDVKD.

This clonotype came up a few times. The chain links TRBV27 to TRBJ2-5; TRBD2 agrees at 14 bases. J was trimmed by 0 bases and V by 3 bases; bases with no gene match: 3. The CDR3 runs to 17 residues. Germline CDR1 MNHEY, CDR2 SMNVEV (reference sequence). CDR3 in DNA: TGTGCCAGCAGTTTCCGGACTAGCGGGGGGCACCAAGAGACCCAGTACTTC. It yields the protein CASSFRTSGGHQETQYF.

This clonotype was picked up a small number of times. This sequence joins TRBV7-8 and TRBJ2-2, with D perhaps given as TRBD1 or TRBD2 (5 bases each). The CDR3 spans 14 residues. CDR1 and CDR2 from the germline V gene are SGHVS and FQNEAQ. Trimming took 5 bases from V and 7 from J, leaving 14 bases between them. CDR3 sequence reads: CASSPQGANGELFF. The CDR3 nucleotides read TGTGCCAGCAGCCCCCAGGGAGCTAACGGGGAGCTGTTTTTT. Looking up the rest from reference TRBV7-8 and TRBJ2-2 gives the full variable domain: GAGVSQSPRYKVAKRGQDVALRCDPISGHVSLFWYQQALGQGPEFLTYFQNEAQLDKSGLPSDRFFAERPEGSVSTLKIQRTQQEDSAVYLCASSPQGANGELFFGEGSRLTVL.

The chain employs TRBV10-3 and TRBJ1-1; a possible D gene is TRBD1 (5 bases). Looked up from germline, CDR1 is ENHRY and CDR2 is SYGVKD. The length of the CDR3 is 14 residues. Trimming pared 4 bases from V and 3 bases from J, leaving 12 bases between. CDR3 amino acids: CAISASGGDTEAFF. For the CDR3, the DNA is TGTGCCATCAGTGCTTCCGGGGGGGACACTGAAGCTTTCTTT.

This chain joins TRBV30 and TRBJ2-3, with D possibly matching TRBD1 (6 bases). The V gene lost 5 bases and the J gene lost 5 bases, with 20 bases spanning the gap. This CDR3 is built from 15 residues. CDR1 and CDR2 (germline): GTSNPN, SVGIG (reference sequence). The CDR3 is CAWGWQGRFRDTQYF. CDR3 bases: TGTGCCTGGGGCTGGCAGGGGCGTTTTCGAGATACGCAGTATTTT.

This clonotype was observed many times. The CDR3, as DNA: TGTGCCAGCACCCTTTTCGGGGGCTGGGAGGCTTTCTTT. Its translation is CASTLFGGWEAFF. The chain links TRBV12-3 or TRBV12-4 to TRBJ1-1; D might be TRBD1 (6 bases). CDR3 size: 13 residues. V lost 7 bases, J lost 11 bases, and 20 bases lay in between.